This T cell receptor beta chain comes out of a study of T cells in Graves' hyperthyroidism and ophthalmopathy. The CDR3 is made up of 15 amino acids. Trimming removed 4 bases from V and 6 bases from J, with 16 bases in between. This clonotype was seen at least ten times. The source material, RNA transcripts, was used to amplify TCR beta CDR3 regions. TCR CDR3 regions were first amplified by RT-PCR with HTBI primers. A single record per CDR3 protein comes from TCRdb applying MiXCR to the multiplex PCR reads. The sample lists some 440,000 distinct CDR3 sequences; about 15% were seen once. The rearrangement uses TRBV12-3 or TRBV12-4 and TRBJ1-5; TRBD1 might be the D (5 bases). The sequenced sample consisted of blood. This sequence was found in a woman in her late teens or twenties with Graves' hyperthyroidism. The CDR3 here is CASSYAGSRGQPQHF. Here the CDR3 DNA reads TGTGCCAGCAGTTACGCGGGGTCGAGGGGTCAGCCCCAGCATTTT.